Each of the 21 T cell receptor beta chains below was sequenced from the same sample in a study of control samples from healthy donors and cancer patients. TCRdb's copy holds only in-frame clones and misses some; the assay was immunoSEQ multiplex PCR. This sample carries about 130,000 clones, 92% of them seen once, and the ten largest clones take around 0.6%. Source material: PBMCs. The source is an older man with head and neck cancer.

The gene calls are TRBV11-1 and TRBJ2-1; maybe TRBD1 (6 bases). The V end was cut by 5 bases, the J end by 7 bases, with 18 bases between. Germline loops: CDR1 SGHAT, CDR2 FQDESV (reference sequence). CDR3 length: 15 residues. This chain's CDR3 is CASSPHTSQGNEQFF. CDR3 nucleotides: TGTGCCAGCAGCCCCCACACCTCACAGGGAAATGAGCAGTTCTTC.

The chain is built from TRBV5-1 and TRBJ2-2; D gene ambiguous. CDR3 length: 14 residues. CDR1 SGHRS and CDR2 YFSETQ come from the germline V gene. V was shortened by 0 bases and J by 1 base, with 4 bases between the two germline ends. The CDR3 here is CASSLAGNTGELFF. Written as DNA, the CDR3 is TGCGCCAGCAGCTTGGCGGGGAACACCGGGGAGCTGTTTTTT.

The chain links TRBV3-1 (or the pseudogene TRBV3-2) to TRBJ1-6; D is unresolved. This CDR3 contains 15 residues. In germline, CDR1 is LGHDT, CDR2 YNNKEL (reference sequence). With 5 bases removed from V and 11 bases from J, the gap between germline ends came to 19 bases. The CDR3 sequence is CASSSPGLSAPPLHF. CDR3 DNA sequence: TGTGCCAGCAGCTCGCCGGGCCTCTCCGCCCCACCCCTCCACTTT.

The rearrangement joins TRBV15 to TRBJ2-7, with D tentatively TRBD1 (6 bases). The germline CDR1 and CDR2 sequences are LNHNV and YYDKDF (reference sequence). V lost 1 base to trimming and J lost 1 base, with 11 bases between them. CDR3 size: 15 residues. The CDR3 sequence is CATSRAKQGSYEQYF. The CDR3 nucleotides read TGTGCCACCAGCAGAGCAAAACAGGGTTCCTACGAGCAGTACTTC.

The chain employs TRBV5-1 and TRBJ1-4, with TRBD1 matching over 8 bases. CDR1 and CDR2 (germline): SGHRS, YFSETQ. V shed 4 bases and J 3 bases; nucleotides not matched to a gene: 2. The CDR3 consists of 14 residues. The CDR3 DNA is TGCGCCAGCAGCGTGACAGGGGCTAATGAAAAACTGTTTTTT. Encoded protein: CASSVTGANEKLFF.

The V and J genes are TRBV7-9 and TRBJ1-2; D may be TRBD1 (5 bases). Germline CDR1 is SEHNR and CDR2 is FQNEAQ (reference sequence). The V end was cut by 3 bases, the J end by 7 bases, with 12 bases between. This CDR3 region has 13 residues. This CDR3 is CASSLDVGGGYTF. CDR3 bases: TGTGCCAGCAGCTTGGACGTGGGGGGTGGCTACACCTTC.

The V and J genes are TRBV5-1 and TRBJ1-1, with a possible D match to TRBD1 (5 bases). This CDR3 is 16 amino acids long. Per the germline V gene, CDR1 is SGHRS and CDR2 is YFSETQ. V was clipped by 2 bases and J by 3 bases, with 17 bases between them. As DNA, the CDR3 is TGCGCCAGCAGCTTCCGTGTTCAAGGGACGGACACTGAAGCTTTCTTT. Translating it yields CASSFRVQGTDTEAFF.

This clone has a handful of counts. This rearrangement joins TRBV6-5 to TRBJ2-4, with D possibly being TRBD1 (6 bases). The CDR3 runs 15 residues. Trimming removed 6 bases at V and 9 bases at J, with 21 bases between. Germline CDR1 is MNHEY and CDR2 is SVGAGI. In DNA, the CDR3 is TGTGCCAGCAGGTACGGACAGCGGTCTGAAAGCATTCAGTACTTC. The encoded protein is CASRYGQRSESIQYF.

The genes are TRBV2 and TRBJ1-1; 9 nucleotides agree with TRBD1. The CDR3 is 13 residues long. The germline CDR1 and CDR2 sequences are SNHLY and FYNNEI. V trimming: 7 bases; J trimming: 3 bases; junction bases outside the gene matches: 3. The DNA of the CDR3 is TGTGCCAGCACCCGGGACAGGGACACTGAAGCTTTCTTT. Protein: CASTRDRDTEAFF.

This clone appeared a few times. The rearrangement links TRBV7-9 to TRBJ2-7, with D hard to call. CDR3 size: 12 residues. The V end was cut by 5 bases, the J end by 6 bases, with 11 bases between. CDR1 SEHNR and CDR2 FQNEAQ come from the germline V gene (reference sequence). The CDR3 region is CASSPALPEQYF. The CDR3 DNA reads as TGTGCCAGCAGCCCCGCGTTGCCCGAGCAGTACTTC.

The rearrangement joins TRBV3-1 (or the pseudogene TRBV3-2) to TRBJ2-1; D gene ambiguous. The germline V gene has CDR1 LGHDT and CDR2 YNNKEL (reference sequence). This CDR3 comprises 12 residues. V gave up 2 bases and J gave up 13 bases, with 12 bases separating them. CDR3 bases: TGTGCCAGCAGCCAAAGTAGTCGCCTACAGTTCTTC. Translation gives CASSQSSRLQFF.

The genes are TRBV7-2 and TRBJ2-5; D gene unclear. CDR3 size: 13 residues. The V end lost 5 bases, the J end lost 5 bases, and 12 bases lay between the germline ends. Germline V gene lookup returns CDR1 SGHTA and CDR2 FQGNSA. This chain's CDR3 is CASSPRLRETQYF. The DNA for the CDR3 is TGTGCCAGCAGCCCTCGATTGAGGGAGACCCAGTACTTC.

V usage is TRBV21-1 and J usage is TRBJ2-3; the listed D gene, TRBD1, was not tested against the DNA. TRBV21-1 constitutes a pseudogene. The CDR3 loop spans 17 amino acids. In DNA form, the CDR3 reads TGTGCCAGCAGCAAACCTTACCGGGACAGGGCCACAGATACGCAGTATTTT. Translation: CASSKPYRDRATDTQYF.

The rearrangement links TRBV27 to TRBJ2-5, with D possibly being TRBD1 (7 bases). The CDR3 extends over 17 amino acids. Germline-derived CDR1 and CDR2 are MNHEY and SMNVEV (reference sequence). V gave up 0 bases and J gave up 5 bases, with 19 bases separating them. The CDR3 bases are TGTGCCAGCAGTTTATCGGGCCGACAGGGCGGAGGGGAGACCCAGTACTTC. This codes for CASSLSGRQGGGETQYF.

The chain is built from TRBV9 and TRBJ1-6; D is unclear. Germline V gene sequence: CDR1 SGDLS, CDR2 YYNGEE. V lost 0 bases to trimming and J lost 5 bases, with 9 bases between them. The CDR3 totals 15 residues. CDR3 sequence reads: CASSVEGRNNSPLHF. CDR3 sequence (DNA): TGTGCCAGCAGCGTAGAAGGCAGGAATAATTCACCCCTCCACTTT.

The chain couples TRBV7-9 to TRBJ2-5, with 9 bases identical to TRBD2. Germline V lookup: CDR1 SEHNR, CDR2 FQNEAQ (reference sequence). J gave up 7 bases and V 5 bases, and 17 bases lay outside the gene matches. This CDR3 contains 17 residues. The CDR3 DNA reads as TGTGCCAGCAGCGACACTTTAGCGGGAGTAGGATCGGGGACCCAGTACTTC. Amino acid sequence: CASSDTLAGVGSGTQYF.

The chain carries TRBV6-5 and TRBJ2-3; 11 bases align to TRBD2. The germline CDR1 and CDR2 sequences are MNHEY and SVGAGI. Losses at the gene ends were 0 bases for V and 6 bases for J; bases not matched to a gene: 5. This CDR3 contains 16 residues. The CDR3 DNA sequence: TGTGCCAGCAGTTACTCGGTGTTAGCGGGAGGGGATACGCAGTATTTT. Its protein is CASSYSVLAGGDTQYF.

The chain is built from TRBV12-2 and TRBJ1-2; the DNA was not used to check the table's D call, TRBD1. TRBV12-2 is noted as a pseudogene. The CDR3 spans 17 residues. The CDR3 DNA is TGTGCAAGTCGCTTAGCGCAGCCAGGGGGTATTAACTATGGCTACACCTTC. Translation: CASRLAQPGGINYGYTF.

The chain recombines TRBV4-1 with TRBJ1-3; TRBD1 agrees at 9 bases. With V trimmed by 5 bases and J by 4 bases, 9 bases remained unmatched. In germline, CDR1 is MGHRA, CDR2 YSYEKL. This CDR3 is built from 16 residues. CDR3 region: CASSSPPGTGGNTIYF. CDR3 nucleotides: TGCGCCAGCAGCTCGCCGCCCGGGACAGGGGGAAACACCATATATTTT.

CDR3 bases: TGTGCCAGCAGTTCCATGACTAGCGGGGAGAACGAGCAGTACTTC. It is translated as CASSSMTSGENEQYF. The chain links TRBV6-6 to TRBJ2-7; TRBD2 agrees at 11 bases. This CDR3 comprises 15 residues. The V and J ends lost 4 bases and 5 bases, in that order; junction bases with no gene match: 7. CDR1 and CDR2 (germline): MNHNY, SVGAGI (reference sequence).

The CDR3 protein is CASSSALWTDTQYF. The CDR3 DNA reads TGTGCCAGCAGCTCAGCGCTATGGACGGATACGCAGTATTTT. The gene calls are TRBV7-2 and TRBJ2-3; the D is unclear. This CDR3 is 14 amino acids long. V shed 4 bases and J shed 6 bases, with 14 bases lying between them. Germline CDR1 reads SGHTA; CDR2 reads FQGNSA.